The rows below give T cell receptor beta chains drawn from one sample of a study of beta chain features in type 1 diabetes. Measured with immunoSEQ multiplex PCR; TCRdb has only the in-frame clones, and not every one. The top ten clones hold under 0.045% of a sample with approximately 200,000 clones, 9.6% of them seen once. The specimen sequenced was naive CD4+ T cells from blood. The origin of the receptors is a woman aged 18 to 35 in good health. CDR3s include the opening cysteine and the closing phenylalanine or tryptophan. Fields, in order: clone size, D gene, V gene, J gene, CDR3 DNA, CDR3 protein. A D gene is named only where the DNA matches it firmly. For some rows the clone size is stated as once, few or many, or as a class when expanded; others skip it.

clone size: few
D gene: TRBD2
V gene: TRBV10-3
J gene: TRBJ2-3
CDR3 DNA: TGTGCCATCAGTGCCACCGGGACTAGCTTCGCAGATACGCAGTATTTT
CDR3 protein: CAISATGTSFADTQYF

clone size: few
D gene: .
V gene: TRBV6-5
J gene: TRBJ1-2
CDR3 DNA: TGTGCCAGCAGTTACTCCACATTTTCGACAGGCTATGGCTACACCTTC
CDR3 protein: CASSYSTFSTGYGYTF

clone size: few
D gene: .
V gene: TRBV11-2
J gene: TRBJ2-1
CDR3 DNA: TGTGCCAGCAGCAGGGAACAGGGTTTGGGTGAGCAGTTCTTC
CDR3 protein: CASSREQGLGEQFF

clone size: .
D gene: .
V gene: TRBV4-3
J gene: TRBJ2-4
CDR3 DNA: TGCGCCAGCAGCCAAGAAGAAACAGTTAGAAACATTCAGTACTTC
CDR3 protein: CASSQEETVRNIQYF

clone size: .
D gene: .
V gene: TRBV4-1
J gene: TRBJ2-3
CDR3 DNA: TGCGCCAGCAGCCAAGAGTTTAGGTCAGGGGGCACAGATACGCAGTATTTT
CDR3 protein: CASSQEFRSGGTDTQYF

clone size: .
D gene: TRBD2
V gene: TRBV7-9
J gene: TRBJ2-3
CDR3 DNA: TGTGCCAGCAGCTCTCCACTTAGCGGGGGCACAAATACGCAGTATTTT
CDR3 protein: CASSSPLSGGTNTQYF

clone size: few
D gene: .
V gene: TRBV7-2
J gene: TRBJ2-7
CDR3 DNA: TGTGCCAGCAGCTATCGGCGAGCGGAGGACCCCTACGAGCAGTACTTC
CDR3 protein: CASSYRRAEDPYEQYF

clone size: .
D gene: TRBD1
V gene: TRBV6-6
J gene: TRBJ1-1
CDR3 DNA: TGTGCCAGCAGTAAGGACAGGGGGCGCGGCACTGAAGCTTTCTTT
CDR3 protein: CASSKDRGRGTEAFF

clone size: .
D gene: .
V gene: TRBV7-6
J gene: TRBJ2-2
CDR3 DNA: TGTGCCAGCAGCTTACCGCGAGGGGGATCGAACACCGGGGAGCTGTTTTTT
CDR3 protein: CASSLPRGGSNTGELFF

clone size: once
D gene: .
V gene: TRBV5-1
J gene: TRBJ1-2
CDR3 DNA: TGCGCCAGCAGCTCGTCGACAGTTAACTATGGCTACACCTTC
CDR3 protein: CASSSSTVNYGYTF

clone size: .
D gene: TRBD1
V gene: TRBV29-1
J gene: TRBJ1-4
CDR3 DNA: TGCAGCGTTGAAGATCCCGGGACAGGAAGAGAAAAACTGTTTTTT
CDR3 protein: CSVEDPGTGREKLFF

clone size: few
D gene: TRBD2
V gene: TRBV4-1
J gene: TRBJ2-2
CDR3 DNA: TGCGCCAGCAGCCATCCTCGGGCGGGGGGCTCCGGGGAGCTGTTTTTT
CDR3 protein: CASSHPRAGGSGELFF

clone size: few
D gene: TRBD2
V gene: TRBV7-8
J gene: TRBJ2-2
CDR3 DNA: TGTGCCAGCAGCTTAGCCCGGACTAGCGGGGGGCCCGCGAACACCGGGGAGCTGTTTTTT
CDR3 protein: CASSLARTSGGPANTGELFF

clone size: .
D gene: .
V gene: TRBV30
J gene: TRBJ1-3
CDR3 DNA: TGTGCCTGGAGCGCGTCTGGAAACACCATATATTTT
CDR3 protein: CAWSASGNTIYF

clone size: .
D gene: TRBD2
V gene: TRBV30
J gene: TRBJ2-1
CDR3 DNA: TGTGCCTGGGGGGCCGGGACTAGGTCCTACAATGAGCAGTTCTTC
CDR3 protein: CAWGAGTRSYNEQFF

clone size: .
D gene: .
V gene: TRBV19
J gene: TRBJ1-5
CDR3 DNA: TGTGCCAGTACCCAGAGGACAGATAATCAGCCCCAGCATTTT
CDR3 protein: CASTQRTDNQPQHF

clone size: few
D gene: .
V gene: TRBV5-6
J gene: TRBJ2-2
CDR3 DNA: TGTGCCAGCAGCGCTACCCACAGGGAGAACACCGGGGAGCTGTTTTTT
CDR3 protein: CASSATHRENTGELFF

clone size: .
D gene: TRBD1
V gene: TRBV5-1
J gene: TRBJ1-1
CDR3 DNA: TGCGCCAGCAGCCCGACAGGGAGCTCCACTGAAGCTTTCTTT
CDR3 protein: CASSPTGSSTEAFF

clone size: few
D gene: .
V gene: TRBV5-1
J gene: TRBJ1-2
CDR3 DNA: TGCGCCAGCAGCTTGGTGGGGCAGCTCAATCCCGTGTATAGGAATAACTATGGCTACACCTTC
CDR3 protein: CASSLVGQLNPVYRNNYGYTF

clone size: .
D gene: .
V gene: TRBV27
J gene: TRBJ2-2
CDR3 DNA: TGTGCCAGCAGTAGAAATGGACTAACCGGGGAGCTGTTTTTT
CDR3 protein: CASSRNGLTGELFF

clone size: .
D gene: TRBD1
V gene: TRBV2
J gene: TRBJ2-1
CDR3 DNA: TGTGCCAGCAGGCAGGGGGTAAATTCCTACAATGAGCAGTTCTTC
CDR3 protein: CASRQGVNSYNEQFF

clone size: many
D gene: TRBD2
V gene: TRBV7-9
J gene: TRBJ2-1
CDR3 DNA: TGTGCCAGCAGCCCCCGGGAGGGTCCCAATGAGCAGTTCTTC
CDR3 protein: CASSPREGPNEQFF

clone size: .
D gene: TRBD2
V gene: TRBV5-4
J gene: TRBJ2-1
CDR3 DNA: TGTGCCAGCAGCCTAACGACTAGCGCGGTCTACAATGAGCAGTTCTTC
CDR3 protein: CASSLTTSAVYNEQFF

clone size: few
D gene: TRBD2
V gene: TRBV27
J gene: TRBJ2-1
CDR3 DNA: TGTGCCAGCAGTACCCGGACTAGCGATGAGCAGTTCTTC
CDR3 protein: CASSTRTSDEQFF

clone size: few
D gene: TRBD2
V gene: TRBV30
J gene: TRBJ2-3
CDR3 DNA: TGTGCCTGGAGAGATCTAGCGGGACTCACAGATACGCAGTATTTT
CDR3 protein: CAWRDLAGLTDTQYF

clone size: few
D gene: .
V gene: TRBV30
J gene: TRBJ2-7
CDR3 DNA: TGTGCCTGGAGGCCCTACGCCAAGGGGTACGAGCAGTACTTC
CDR3 protein: CAWRPYAKGYEQYF

clone size: .
D gene: TRBD2
V gene: TRBV4-2
J gene: TRBJ2-2
CDR3 DNA: TGTGCCAGCAGCCAAGAGGGTGATAGCGGGAGGGGCGGGGAGCTGTTTTTT
CDR3 protein: CASSQEGDSGRGGELFF

clone size: .
D gene: .
V gene: TRBV12-5
J gene: TRBJ1-5
CDR3 DNA: TGTGCTAGTGGTCCTCCGACCGTTAGCCGTTATCAGCCCCAGCATTTT
CDR3 protein: CASGPPTVSRYQPQHF

clone size: .
D gene: TRBD2
V gene: TRBV5-1
J gene: TRBJ2-7
CDR3 DNA: TGCGCCAGCAGCTTGGGGACTAGCGGGACATGGGAGCAGTACTTC
CDR3 protein: CASSLGTSGTWEQYF

clone size: .
D gene: TRBD1
V gene: TRBV18
J gene: TRBJ2-3
CDR3 DNA: TGTGCCAGCTCACCTGACAGGGCAGGCGATACGCAGTATTTT
CDR3 protein: CASSPDRAGDTQYF

clone size: few
D gene: TRBD2
V gene: TRBV11-2
J gene: TRBJ2-2
CDR3 DNA: TGTGCCAGCAGCTTAGCGCGGGGCGGGAGGACCGGGGAGCTGTTTTTT
CDR3 protein: CASSLARGGRTGELFF